A selection of T cell receptor beta chains follows, all from one sample in a study of blood T cell repertoires in COVID-19. Here immunoSEQ multiplex PCR was the method, and the copy in TCRdb shows in-frame clones only, minus some. The sample consists of nearly 250,000 clones, roughly 86% of them appearing once. Material for sequencing was peripheral blood. These receptors all stem from an older woman who had recovered from COVID-19. The CDR3 runs from the conserved cysteine through the conserved F or W. The order of the fields is CDR3 DNA, CDR3 protein, clone size, D gene, V gene, J gene. D genes are given only for firm matches. Size values are once, few and many counts, or a class for expanded clones, and some rows have none.

cdr3_nt: TGCAGCGATTGGGACAGGGGGCAATTTTGCAATCAGCCCCAGCATTTT; cdr3_aa: CSDWDRGQFCNQPQHF; clone_size: -; d_call: TRBD1; v_call: TRBV29-1; j_call: TRBJ1-5
cdr3_nt: TGTGCCAGCAGTTACGGGCACGGGAGAGCTTTCTTT; cdr3_aa: CASSYGHGRAFF; clone_size: -; d_call: -; v_call: TRBV6-5; j_call: TRBJ1-1
cdr3_nt: TGTGCCAAAGCGGGGGGCACGTTCACAGATACGCAGTATTTT; cdr3_aa: CAKAGGTFTDTQYF; clone_size: -; d_call: TRBD2; v_call: TRBV2; j_call: TRBJ2-3
cdr3_nt: TGTGCCAGCAGCCCCGGACGGACATTTATCAATCAGCCCCAGCATTTT; cdr3_aa: CASSPGRTFINQPQHF; clone_size: -; d_call: -; v_call: TRBV7-8; j_call: TRBJ1-5
cdr3_nt: TGCGCCAGCAGCTTGGCCCCGCGAGTCCAAGAGACCCAGTACTTC; cdr3_aa: CASSLAPRVQETQYF; clone_size: -; d_call: -; v_call: TRBV5-1; j_call: TRBJ2-5
cdr3_nt: TGTGCCAGCAGGTCCGGGGGGGCGGCAGATACGCAGTATTTT; cdr3_aa: CASRSGGAADTQYF; clone_size: few; d_call: TRBD2; v_call: TRBV7-3; j_call: TRBJ2-3
cdr3_nt: TGTGCCAGCAGCCAAGATGGCTCCACAGGGGTTAACTATGGCTACACCTTC; cdr3_aa: CASSQDGSTGVNYGYTF; clone_size: -; d_call: TRBD1; v_call: TRBV4-2; j_call: TRBJ1-2
cdr3_nt: TGTGCCAGCAGTTGGGGACAGAACTATGGCTACACCTTC; cdr3_aa: CASSWGQNYGYTF; clone_size: -; d_call: TRBD1; v_call: TRBV28; j_call: TRBJ1-2
cdr3_nt: TGCGCCAGCAGCCTAAATCCAGGGGCTGGTGGCTACACCTTC; cdr3_aa: CASSLNPGAGGYTF; clone_size: -; d_call: -; v_call: TRBV4-1; j_call: TRBJ1-2
cdr3_nt: TGCAGTGCTACTGACAGGGTCGGTGGCAATCAGCCCCAGCATTTT; cdr3_aa: CSATDRVGGNQPQHF; clone_size: few; d_call: TRBD1; v_call: TRBV20-1; j_call: TRBJ1-5
cdr3_nt: TGTGCCAGCAGCTCCAAGGGGCCCTACGAGCAGTACTTC; cdr3_aa: CASSSKGPYEQYF; clone_size: many; d_call: -; v_call: TRBV7-9; j_call: TRBJ2-7
cdr3_nt: TGTGCCAGTGGGCATTTTGCAACTAATGAAAAACTGTTTTTT; cdr3_aa: CASGHFATNEKLFF; clone_size: few; d_call: -; v_call: TRBV28; j_call: TRBJ1-4
cdr3_nt: TGTGCCAGTAGTATCGGACTAGCGGGGGGCCTAACCTACGAGCAGTACTTC; cdr3_aa: CASSIGLAGGLTYEQYF; clone_size: -; d_call: TRBD2; v_call: TRBV19; j_call: TRBJ2-7
cdr3_nt: TGTGCCAGAAGCTTGGTTCGCACTGAAGCTTTCTTT; cdr3_aa: CARSLVRTEAFF; clone_size: -; d_call: -; v_call: TRBV5-3; j_call: TRBJ1-1
cdr3_nt: TGTGCCAGCAGCTTAGACAGGGGAACCTACGAGCAGTACTTC; cdr3_aa: CASSLDRGTYEQYF; clone_size: -; d_call: -; v_call: TRBV11-2; j_call: TRBJ2-7
cdr3_nt: TGTGCCAGCAGCACCTCGGGCAGGGTTGTCACTGAAGCTTTCTTT; cdr3_aa: CASSTSGRVVTEAFF; clone_size: -; d_call: -; v_call: TRBV7-9; j_call: TRBJ1-1
cdr3_nt: TGTGCCAGCAGCCATGGTGCAGGGGGTCGTGGCAATCAGCCCCAGCATTTT; cdr3_aa: CASSHGAGGRGNQPQHF; clone_size: -; d_call: TRBD1; v_call: TRBV5-5; j_call: TRBJ1-5
cdr3_nt: TGTGCCAGCAGCTTTTACAGTGAAGCTTTCTTT; cdr3_aa: CASSFYSEAFF; clone_size: -; d_call: -; v_call: TRBV11-2; j_call: TRBJ1-1
cdr3_nt: TGTGCCACTGACCCCCGGACAGGGAATCAGCCCCAGCATTTT; cdr3_aa: CATDPRTGNQPQHF; clone_size: -; d_call: TRBD1; v_call: TRBV19; j_call: TRBJ1-5
cdr3_nt: TGCGCCAGCAGCATCATACAGGGGGGGACTGAAGCTTTCTTT; cdr3_aa: CASSIIQGGTEAFF; clone_size: -; d_call: TRBD1; v_call: TRBV5-1; j_call: TRBJ1-1
cdr3_nt: TGTGCCAGCAGTTACTGGCCAACAGGGGAGGCTGGGGCCAACGTCCTGACTTTC; cdr3_aa: CASSYWPTGEAGANVLTF; clone_size: -; d_call: -; v_call: TRBV6-2/TRBV6-3; j_call: TRBJ2-6
cdr3_nt: TGTGCCAGCAGCCAACAAGGGACAGCCGCCAAAAACATTCAGTACTTC; cdr3_aa: CASSQQGTAAKNIQYF; clone_size: -; d_call: TRBD1; v_call: TRBV4-2; j_call: TRBJ2-4
cdr3_nt: TGTGCCAGCAGCTCCCAAGACAGGGGGCTTGGAAACACCATATATTTT; cdr3_aa: CASSSQDRGLGNTIYF; clone_size: few; d_call: TRBD1; v_call: TRBV3-1/TRBV3-2; j_call: TRBJ1-3
cdr3_nt: TGTGCCAGCAGTTATGGCAGGTTGAGCACTGAAGCTTTCTTT; cdr3_aa: CASSYGRLSTEAFF; clone_size: once; d_call: -; v_call: TRBV6-2/TRBV6-3; j_call: TRBJ1-1
cdr3_nt: TGTGCCAGCAGCTTAGCAGGGGGCGTTTCTGGGGCCAACGTCCTGACTTTC; cdr3_aa: CASSLAGGVSGANVLTF; clone_size: once; d_call: TRBD1; v_call: TRBV7-3; j_call: TRBJ2-6
cdr3_nt: TGTGCCAGCACTAGCGGGGGACCACTCGGGGAGCTGTTTTTT; cdr3_aa: CASTSGGPLGELFF; clone_size: -; d_call: TRBD2; v_call: TRBV6-5; j_call: TRBJ2-2
cdr3_nt: TGTGCCAGCAGTACTATCATCGGGACAGGGTCCTTCGGGGAGCACACCGGGGAGCTGTTTTTT; cdr3_aa: CASSTIIGTGSFGEHTGELFF; clone_size: -; d_call: TRBD1; v_call: TRBV9; j_call: TRBJ2-2
cdr3_nt: TGTGCCAGCAGCTTAGGTGGCGGGGGGGCCGGGCAGTTCTTC; cdr3_aa: CASSLGGGGAGQFF; clone_size: -; d_call: TRBD2; v_call: TRBV7-2; j_call: TRBJ2-1
cdr3_nt: TGTGCCAGCAGCTTGGCCACTCCTAATTCACCCCTCCACTTT; cdr3_aa: CASSLATPNSPLHF; clone_size: few; d_call: -; v_call: TRBV5-6; j_call: TRBJ1-6
cdr3_nt: TGTGCCAGCAGTCTGACAGGGGGCCGCACAGATACGCAGTATTTT; cdr3_aa: CASSLTGGRTDTQYF; clone_size: -; d_call: TRBD1; v_call: TRBV5-5; j_call: TRBJ2-3
cdr3_nt: TGTGCCAGCAGCCTAGACCGACTAGCCGGTACCGGGGAGCTGTTTTTT; cdr3_aa: CASSLDRLAGTGELFF; clone_size: -; d_call: TRBD2; v_call: TRBV7-3; j_call: TRBJ2-2